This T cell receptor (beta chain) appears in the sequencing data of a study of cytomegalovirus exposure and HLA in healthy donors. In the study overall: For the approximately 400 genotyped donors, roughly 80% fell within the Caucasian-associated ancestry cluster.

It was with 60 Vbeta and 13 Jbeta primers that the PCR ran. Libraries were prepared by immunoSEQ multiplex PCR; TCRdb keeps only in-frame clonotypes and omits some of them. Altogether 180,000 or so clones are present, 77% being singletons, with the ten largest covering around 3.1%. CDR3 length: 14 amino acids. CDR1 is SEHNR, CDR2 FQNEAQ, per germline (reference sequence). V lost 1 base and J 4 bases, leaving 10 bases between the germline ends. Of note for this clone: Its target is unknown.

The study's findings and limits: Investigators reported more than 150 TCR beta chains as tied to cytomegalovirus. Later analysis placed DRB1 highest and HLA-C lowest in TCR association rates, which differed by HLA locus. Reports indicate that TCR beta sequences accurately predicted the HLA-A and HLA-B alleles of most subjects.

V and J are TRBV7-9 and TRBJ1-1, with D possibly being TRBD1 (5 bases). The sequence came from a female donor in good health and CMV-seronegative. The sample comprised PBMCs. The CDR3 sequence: CASSLGGGGTEAFF. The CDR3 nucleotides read TGTGCCAGCAGCTTAGGTGGCGGGGGCACTGAAGCTTTCTTT.